Following are 8 T cell receptor beta chains from one sample sequenced in a study of cytomegalovirus exposure and HLA in healthy donors. The PCR was carried out with 60 Vbeta primers and 13 Jbeta primers. Here immunoSEQ multiplex PCR was the method, and the copy in TCRdb shows in-frame clones only, minus some. This table has some 35,000 clones, roughly two thirds appearing once. Sample: PBMCs. The receptors originated from a man aged 25-40 years in good health and CMV-seronegative.

This CDR3 is CASSQTSGSVFF. The CDR3 bases are TGTGCCAGCAGCCAAACTAGCGGGAGTGTGTTCTTC. The chain has TRBV14 and TRBJ2-1, with 11 nucleotides matching TRBD2. The CDR3 is 12 amino acids. Looked up from germline, CDR1 is SGHDN and CDR2 is FVKESK. Unmatched junction bases numbered 3, after V lost 2 bases and J lost 15 bases. The variable domain in full, with the rest retrieved from reference TRBV14 and TRBJ2-1, is EAGVTQFPSHSVIEKGQTVTLRCDPISGHDNLYWYRRVMGKEIKFLLHFVKESKQDESGMPNNRFLAERTGGTYSTLKVQPAELEDSGVYFCASSQTSGSVFFGPGTRLTVL.

By its share, this clone is medium-sized. The chain is built from TRBV19 and TRBJ1-5; D unclear. This CDR3 has 15 amino acids. Trimming removed 4 bases at V and 1 base at J, with 11 bases between. Germline CDR1 reads LNHDA; CDR2 reads SQIVND (reference sequence). Here the CDR3 reads CASSKAAKSNQPQHF. CDR3 sequence (DNA): TGTGCCAGTAGTAAGGCGGCAAAAAGCAATCAGCCCCAGCATTTT.

The chain has TRBV25-1 and TRBJ2-3; 8 bases align to TRBD2. After removal of 6 bases from V and 6 bases from J, the junction contained 5 bases not matched to a gene. The CDR3 is 13 amino acids. Germline CDR1 and CDR2: MGHDK and SYGVNS. The CDR3 here is CASRRGALDTQYF. The CDR3 DNA follows: TGTGCCAGCAGGCGGGGGGCGTTGGATACGCAGTATTTT.

This rearrangement joins TRBV20-1 to TRBJ1-2, with no clear D. The CDR3 runs 9 residues. V gave up 6 bases and J gave up 5 bases, with 4 bases separating them. CDR1 DFQATT and CDR2 SNEGSKA come from the germline V gene (reference sequence). The CDR3 nucleotides read TGCAGTGCCTATTATGGCTACACCTTC. This encodes CSAYYGYTF.

V usage is TRBV19 and J usage is TRBJ2-5, with D possibly matching TRBD1 (6 bases). From germline, CDR1 is LNHDA and CDR2 SQIVND (reference sequence). This CDR3 has 15 amino acids. Between the trimmed V and J ends, which lost 4 bases and 5 bases, there was a span of 17 bases. Written as DNA, the CDR3 is TGTGCCAGTAGTACCTCCGGGGCAGGGGTGGAGACCCAGTACTTC. Its translation: CASSTSGAGVETQYF.

The genes are TRBV7-9 and TRBJ1-1; D remains unclear. Trimming cost V 2 bases and J 7 bases, with 8 bases left between them. This CDR3 region has 12 residues. Germline values: CDR1 SEHNR, CDR2 FQNEAQ (reference sequence). The CDR3 DNA sequence: TGTGCCAGCAGCTTATCGGGAAGTGAAGCTTTCTTT. This translates into CASSLSGSEAFF.

V usage is TRBV29-1 and J usage is TRBJ2-1, with 9 bases identical to TRBD1. Germline V gene lookup returns CDR1 SQVTM and CDR2 ANQGSEA. The V gene end was trimmed by 6 bases and the J gene end by 2 bases; junction bases not matched to a gene: 5. The CDR3 is made up of 14 amino acids. The CDR3 region has the DNA TGCAGCGTAGGAGGGACAGGGCCCTACAATGAGCAGTTCTTC. As protein: CSVGGTGPYNEQFF.

The chain carries TRBV6-5 and TRBJ1-4; a weak D match, TRBD1 (5 bases). V lost 5 bases, J lost 6 bases, and 13 bases lay in between. The CDR3 is made up of 14 amino acids. CDR1 and CDR2 from the germline V gene are MNHEY and SVGAGI. CDR3 amino acids: CASSTGIQHEKLFF. The CDR3 DNA follows: TGTGCCAGCAGTACAGGAATACAGCATGAAAAACTGTTTTTT.